Below are 13 T cell receptor beta chains sequenced from a single sample in a study of cytomegalovirus exposure and HLA in healthy donors. The PCR was carried out with 60 Vbeta primers and 13 Jbeta primers. Sequencing was performed with immunoSEQ multiplex PCR; in TCRdb, only in-frame clones are kept and a portion is missing. The sample records around 200,000 clones, 75% to 90% being singletons. The sequencing input was PBMCs. These receptors were taken from a man aged 35 to 55 in good health and CMV-seropositive.

With regard to this clone: A junction end diverges from the germline sequence, so it may reflect a read error. V usage is TRBV7-9 and J usage is TRBJ2-1; D is undetermined. The CDR3 sequence is 12 residues long. The germline CDR1 and CDR2 sequences are SEHNR and FQNEAQ (reference sequence). Here the CDR3 DNA reads TGTTCCAGCAGCCTGGGCCACAATGAGCAGTTCTTC. This encodes CSSSLGHNEQFF.

The V call is TRBV7-2, the J call TRBJ2-1, with a possible D match to TRBD2 (7 bases). The CDR3 spans 15 residues. Trimming took off 1 base at V and 7 bases at J, with 14 bases between the two ends. Germline-derived CDR1 and CDR2 are SGHTA and FQGNSA. The CDR3 region is CASSLVPGGSNEQFF. Written as DNA, the CDR3 is TGTGCCAGCAGCTTAGTTCCGGGGGGCTCGAATGAGCAGTTCTTC. The full variable domain, completed using reference TRBV7-2 and TRBJ2-1, is GAGVSQSPSNKVTEKGKDVELRCDPISGHTALYWYRQSLGQGLEFLIYFQGNSAPDKSGLPSDRFSAERTGGSVSTLTIQRTQQEDSAVYLCASSLVPGGSNEQFFGPGTRLTVL.

The rearrangement joins TRBV7-2 to TRBJ2-7; 10 nucleotides align to TRBD2. The CDR3 is 14 residues long. V dropped 6 bases and J dropped 0; count of bases not matched to a gene: 2. The germline V gene encodes CDR1 SGHTA and CDR2 FQGNSA. CDR3 in DNA: TGTGCCAGCAGTACTAGCGGGACCTCCTACGAGCAGTACTTC. Translation: CASSTSGTSYEQYF.

The chain is built from TRBV11-2 and TRBJ1-1; TRBD1 agrees at 8 bases. The CDR3 covers 13 residues. The V and J ends lost 5 bases and 4 bases, in that order; junction bases with no gene match: 3. The germline CDR1 and CDR2 sequences are SGHAT and FQNNGV. The CDR3 region is CASSPDRATEAFF. The CDR3 nucleotides are TGTGCCAGCAGCCCGGACAGGGCCACTGAAGCTTTCTTT.

This clone was seen only once. The chain carries TRBV4-3 and TRBJ1-2; 8 positions match TRBD1. CDR1 and CDR2 (germline): LGHNA, YSLEER. The V and J ends lost 2 bases and 3 bases, in that order; junction bases with no gene match: 5. This CDR3 is built from 15 residues. CDR3 in amino acids: CASSQTGGWDYGYTF. The CDR3 DNA follows: TGCGCCAGCAGCCAAACAGGGGGGTGGGACTATGGCTACACCTTC.

The CDR3 DNA reads TGCGCCAGCAGCCAAAAAGCGGGGGTCGCAAGCTCCTACGAGCAGTACTTC. Amino acid sequence: CASSQKAGVASSYEQYF. This chain connects TRBV4-1 to TRBJ2-7; TRBD2 agrees at 8 bases. V lost 2 bases to trimming and J lost 0 bases; unmatched junction nucleotides: 9. This CDR3 contains 17 residues. Germline lookup yields CDR1 MGHRA and CDR2 YSYEKL.

The rearrangement joins TRBV5-1 to TRBJ2-5, with 9 positions matching TRBD1. The J call may be mistaken, given a closer DNA end match to TRBJ2-7. This CDR3 has 15 residues. Germline loops: CDR1 SGHRS, CDR2 YFSETQ. CDR3 coding DNA: TGCGCCAGCAGCCTTGACAGGGGGGCAGCTTACGAGCAGTACTTC. As protein: CASSLDRGAAYEQYF.

The gene calls are TRBV6-6 and TRBJ1-5; the match to TRBD1 covers 7 bases. This CDR3 has 15 residues. Germline loops: CDR1 MNHNY, CDR2 SVGAGI (reference sequence). With 7 bases clipped from V and 0 bases from J, the junction kept 6 bases outside the gene matches. The CDR3 loop reads CASKGDRLSNQPQHF. The CDR3 coding sequence is TGTGCCAGCAAGGGGGACAGACTTAGCAATCAGCCCCAGCATTTT.

The chain uses TRBV28 and TRBJ2-4; D remains ambiguous. Germline values: CDR1 MDHEN, CDR2 SYDVKM. V shed 1 base and J shed 8 bases, with 9 bases lying between them. The CDR3 is 13 amino acids. The CDR3 spells CASSLSGLDIQYF. The CDR3 DNA follows: TGTGCCAGCAGTTTATCCGGTTTGGACATTCAGTACTTC. The whole variable domain, filled in from reference TRBV28 and TRBJ2-4, reads DVKVTQSSRYLVKRTGEKVFLECVQDMDHENMFWYRQDPGLGLRLIYFSYDVKMKEKGDIPEGYSVSREKKERFSLILESASTNQTSMYLCASSLSGLDIQYFGAGTRLSVL.

The chain couples TRBV19 to TRBJ1-2; a possible D gene is TRBD1 (5 bases). Germline V gene sequence: CDR1 LNHDA, CDR2 SQIVND (reference sequence). This CDR3 is built from 15 residues. Between the trimmed V and J ends, which lost 6 bases and 7 bases, there was a span of 21 bases. CDR3 in amino acids: CASSGLGQLQGGYTF. The CDR3 DNA reads TGTGCCAGTAGCGGGCTAGGGCAACTCCAGGGTGGCTACACCTTC.

The chain carries TRBV6-5 and TRBJ2-2, with 9 positions matching TRBD2. The CDR3 runs to 14 residues. The V segment lost 5 bases and the J segment 6 bases; nucleotides outside the gene matches: 4. Germline V gene sequence: CDR1 MNHEY, CDR2 SVGAGI. The CDR3 DNA sequence: TGTGCCAGCAGTGGTTCTAGCGGGGCCGGGGAGCTGTTTTTT. Translation: CASSGSSGAGELFF.

This chain links TRBV7-9 with TRBJ1-1; no clear D gene. CDR3 length: 13 amino acids. Per the germline V gene, CDR1 is SEHNR and CDR2 is FQNEAQ (reference sequence). V was shortened by 5 bases and J by 11 bases, with 18 bases between the two germline ends. Here the CDR3 DNA reads TGTGCCAGCAGCGGAAGGGAGCCCCCCAAGGCTTTCTTT. Translated: CASSGREPPKAFF.

CDR3 bases: TGTGCCAGCAGCGTAGGTAGCGGGGGGTCCTACGAGCAGTACTTC. Its translation: CASSVGSGGSYEQYF. The rearrangement joins TRBV9 to TRBJ2-7; 10 nucleotides align to TRBD2. CDR1 is SGDLS and CDR2 is YYNGEE in the germline V gene. V lost 0 bases and J lost 1; bases outside the gene matches: 1. This CDR3 comprises 15 residues.